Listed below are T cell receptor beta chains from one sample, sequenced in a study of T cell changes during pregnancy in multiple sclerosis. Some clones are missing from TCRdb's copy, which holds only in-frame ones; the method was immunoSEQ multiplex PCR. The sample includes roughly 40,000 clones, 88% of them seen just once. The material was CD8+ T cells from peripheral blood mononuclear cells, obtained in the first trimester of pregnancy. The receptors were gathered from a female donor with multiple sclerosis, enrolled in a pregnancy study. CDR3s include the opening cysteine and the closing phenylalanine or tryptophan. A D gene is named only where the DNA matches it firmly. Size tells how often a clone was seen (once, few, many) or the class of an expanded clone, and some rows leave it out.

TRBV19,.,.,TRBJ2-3,TGTGCCAGTAGTCCCTCCCCCACAGATACGCAGTATTTT,CASSPSPTDTQYF
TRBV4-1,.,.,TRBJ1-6,TGCGCCAGCAGCCAAGATGGACAAGATAATTCACCCCTCCACTTT,CASSQDGQDNSPLHF
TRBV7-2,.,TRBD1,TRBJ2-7,TGTGCCAGCAGCTTAGTTTCCACCTCTTCGGGACAGATAATGTCCGAGCAGTACTTC,CASSLVSTSSGQIMSEQYF
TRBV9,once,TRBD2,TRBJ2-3,TGTGCCAGCAGACCTAGCGGGGGTCGGACAGATACGCAGTATTTT,CASRPSGGRTDTQYF
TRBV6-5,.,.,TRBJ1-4,TGTGCCAGCAGTCCTTTAGGGGATAATGAAAAACTGTTTTTT,CASSPLGDNEKLFF
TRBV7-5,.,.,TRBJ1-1,TGTGCCAGAAGCTCCCACGTGGAGGATATGAACACTGAAGCTTTCTTT,CARSSHVEDMNTEAFF
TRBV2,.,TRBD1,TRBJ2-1,TGTGCCAGCAGCATTGGTAGGACAGGAGGAGGTCGGGATGAGCAGTTCTTC,CASSIGRTGGGRDEQFF
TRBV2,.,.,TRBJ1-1,TGTGCCAGCACTGGGGGCAGGGACGCTTTCTTT,CASTGGRDAFF
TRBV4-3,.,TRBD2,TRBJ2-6,TGCGCCAGCTCGGGAGGGGGGGCCAACGTCCTGACTTTC,CASSGGGANVLTF
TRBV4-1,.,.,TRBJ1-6,TGCGCCAGCAGCCCGGGAGGACGTAATTCACCCCTCCACTTT,CASSPGGRNSPLHF